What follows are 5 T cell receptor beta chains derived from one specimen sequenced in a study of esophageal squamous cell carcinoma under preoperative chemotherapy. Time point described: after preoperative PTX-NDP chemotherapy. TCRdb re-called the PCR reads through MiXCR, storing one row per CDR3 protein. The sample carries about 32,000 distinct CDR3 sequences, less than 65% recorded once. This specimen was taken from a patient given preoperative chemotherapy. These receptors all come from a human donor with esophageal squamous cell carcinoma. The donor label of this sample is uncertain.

The CDR3 region is CASSPTSGAKNTQYF. For the CDR3, the DNA is TGTGCCAGCAGCCCGACTAGCGGAGCCAAAAATACGCAGTACTTC. The gene calls are TRBV6-1 and TRBJ2-3, with 9 nucleotides matching TRBD2. The J call may be faulty, since TRBJ2-7 better matches the DNA end. Germline V gives CDR1 MNHNS, CDR2 SASEGT. CDR3 size: 15 residues.

CDR3 in amino acids: CASSGTSGGIRETQYF. The CDR3 DNA sequence: TGTGCCAGCAGCGGGACTAGCGGAGGCATAAGAGAGACCCAGTACTTC. V usage is TRBV7-3 and J usage is TRBJ2-5; 11 bases align to TRBD2. Germline values: CDR1 SGHTA, CDR2 FQGTGA. This CDR3 is built from 16 residues. V shed 5 bases, J shed 4 bases, and the junction held 9 bases outside the gene matches.

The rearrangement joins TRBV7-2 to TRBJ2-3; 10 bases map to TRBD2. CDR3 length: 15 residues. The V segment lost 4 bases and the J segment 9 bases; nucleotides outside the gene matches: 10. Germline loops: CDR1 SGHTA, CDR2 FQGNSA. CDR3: CASSSSGGGKNTQYF. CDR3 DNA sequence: TGTGCCAGCAGCTCGAGCGGGGGGGGCAAAAACACGCAGTATTTT.

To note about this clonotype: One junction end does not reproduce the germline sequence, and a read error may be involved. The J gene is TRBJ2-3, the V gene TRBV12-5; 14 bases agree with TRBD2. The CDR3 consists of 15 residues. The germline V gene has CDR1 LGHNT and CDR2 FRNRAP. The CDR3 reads CASVPPGLAGDAQYF. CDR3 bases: TGTGCTAGTGTTCCCCCGGGACTAGCGGGAGATGCGCAGTATTTT.

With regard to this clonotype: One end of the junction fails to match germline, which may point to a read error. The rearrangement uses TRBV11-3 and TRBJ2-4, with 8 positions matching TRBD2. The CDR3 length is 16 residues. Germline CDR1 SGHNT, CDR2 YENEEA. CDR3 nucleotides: TGTGCCAGCCGCGGCTCGGGGGGGCCCGCCCAAGACATGCAGTACTTC. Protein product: CASRGSGGPAQDMQYF.